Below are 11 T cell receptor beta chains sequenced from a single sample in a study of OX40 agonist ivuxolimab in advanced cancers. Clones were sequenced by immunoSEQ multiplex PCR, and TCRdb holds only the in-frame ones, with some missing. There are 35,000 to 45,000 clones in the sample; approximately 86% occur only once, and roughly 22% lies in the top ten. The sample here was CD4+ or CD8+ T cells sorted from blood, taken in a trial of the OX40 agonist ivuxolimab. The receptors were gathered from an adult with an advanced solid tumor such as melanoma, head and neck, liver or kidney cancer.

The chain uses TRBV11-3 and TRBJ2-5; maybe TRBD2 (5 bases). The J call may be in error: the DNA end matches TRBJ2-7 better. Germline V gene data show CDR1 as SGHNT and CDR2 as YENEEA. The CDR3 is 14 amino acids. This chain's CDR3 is CASSLGARGAEQYF. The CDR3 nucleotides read TGTGCCAGCAGCTTAGGGGCCCGGGGAGCCGAGCAGTACTTC.

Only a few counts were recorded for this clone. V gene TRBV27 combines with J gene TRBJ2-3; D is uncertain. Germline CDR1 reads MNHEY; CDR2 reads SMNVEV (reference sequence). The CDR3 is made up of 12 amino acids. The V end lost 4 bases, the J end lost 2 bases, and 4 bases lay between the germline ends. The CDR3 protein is CASSSNTDTQYF. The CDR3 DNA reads TGTGCCAGCAGTTCAAACACAGATACGCAGTATTTT.

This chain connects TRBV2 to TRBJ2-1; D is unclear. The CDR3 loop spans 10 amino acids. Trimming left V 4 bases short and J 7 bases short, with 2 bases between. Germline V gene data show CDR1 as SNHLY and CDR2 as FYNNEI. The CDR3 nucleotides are TGTGCCAGCAGTGTTAATGAGCAGTTCTTC. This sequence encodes CASSVNEQFF.

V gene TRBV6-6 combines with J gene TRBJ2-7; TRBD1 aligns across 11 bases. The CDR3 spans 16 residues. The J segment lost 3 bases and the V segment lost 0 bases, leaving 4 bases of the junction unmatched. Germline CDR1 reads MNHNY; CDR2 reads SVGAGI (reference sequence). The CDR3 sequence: CASSYSRDRGVYEQYV. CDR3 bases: TGTGCCAGCAGTTACTCGAGGGACAGGGGGGTCTACGAGCAGTACGTC.

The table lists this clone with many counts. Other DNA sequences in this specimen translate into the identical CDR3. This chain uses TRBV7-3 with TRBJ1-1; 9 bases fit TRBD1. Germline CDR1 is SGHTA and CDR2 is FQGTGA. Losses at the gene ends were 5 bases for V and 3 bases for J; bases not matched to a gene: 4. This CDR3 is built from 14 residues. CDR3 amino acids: CASSSGQGHTEAFF. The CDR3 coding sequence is TGTGCCAGCAGCAGTGGACAGGGGCACACTGAAGCTTTCTTT. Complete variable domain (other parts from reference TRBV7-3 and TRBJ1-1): GAGVSQTPSNKVTEKGKYVELRCDPISGHTALYWYRQSLGQGPEFLIYFQGTGAADDSGLPNDRFFAVRPEGSVSTLKIQRTERGDSAVYLCASSSGQGHTEAFFGQGTRLTVV.

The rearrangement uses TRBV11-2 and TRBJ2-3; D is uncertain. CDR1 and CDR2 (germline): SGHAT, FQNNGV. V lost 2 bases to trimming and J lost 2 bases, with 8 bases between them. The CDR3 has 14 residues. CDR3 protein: CASSLIAYTDTQYF. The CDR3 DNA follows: TGTGCCAGCAGCTTAATAGCTTACACAGATACGCAGTATTTT.

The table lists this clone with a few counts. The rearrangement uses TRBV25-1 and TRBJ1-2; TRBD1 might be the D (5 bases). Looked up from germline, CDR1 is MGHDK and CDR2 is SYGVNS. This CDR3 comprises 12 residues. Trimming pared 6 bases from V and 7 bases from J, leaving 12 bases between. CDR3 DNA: TGTGCCAGCAGGCTAGGGACGTTTGGCTACACCTTC. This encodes CASRLGTFGYTF.

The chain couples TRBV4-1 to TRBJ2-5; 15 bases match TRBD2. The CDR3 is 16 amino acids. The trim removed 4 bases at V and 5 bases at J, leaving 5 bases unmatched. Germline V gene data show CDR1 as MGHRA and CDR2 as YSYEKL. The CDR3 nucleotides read TGCGCCAGCAGCCCCCGGACTAGCGGGGGGGTCGAGACCCAGTACTTC. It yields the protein CASSPRTSGGVETQYF.

The CDR3: CASSPPSGGTGELFF. DNA of the CDR3: TGTGCCAGCAGCCCTCCTAGCGGGGGGACCGGGGAGCTGTTTTTT. This chain links TRBV7-8 with TRBJ2-2; 11 bases fit TRBD2. The germline CDR1 and CDR2 sequences are SGHVS and FQNEAQ. The V gene end was trimmed by 5 bases and the J gene end by 5 bases; junction bases not matched to a gene: 4. This CDR3 is 15 amino acids long.

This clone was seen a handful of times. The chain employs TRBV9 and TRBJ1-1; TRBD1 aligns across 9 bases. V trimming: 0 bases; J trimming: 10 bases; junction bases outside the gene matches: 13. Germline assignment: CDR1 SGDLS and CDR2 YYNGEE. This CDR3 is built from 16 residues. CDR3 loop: CASSVARDRDSRGAFF. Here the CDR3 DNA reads TGTGCCAGCAGCGTAGCCCGGGACAGGGATTCCCGGGGAGCTTTCTTT.

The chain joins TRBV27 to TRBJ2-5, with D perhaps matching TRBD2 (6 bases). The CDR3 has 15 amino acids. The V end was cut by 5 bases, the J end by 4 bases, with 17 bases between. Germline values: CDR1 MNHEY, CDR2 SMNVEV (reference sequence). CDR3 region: CASSPAGGLGETQYF. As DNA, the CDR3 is TGTGCCAGCAGTCCGGCAGGAGGGTTGGGAGAGACCCAGTACTTC.